These 27 T cell receptor beta chains share one sample of origin, sequenced in a study of a mutant IDH1 vaccine in newly diagnosed glioma. Their recognized antigens are unknown. Time point denoted: week 23, last vaccination. Each vaccine dose was 300 ug of mutant IDH1 20-mer peptide, with topical imiquimod. Some clones are missing from TCRdb's copy, which holds only in-frame ones; the method was immunoSEQ multiplex PCR. The sample lists 40,000 to 45,000 clones; roughly 80% were seen once. The input for sequencing was PBMCs, taken from a glioma patient whose treatment included an IDH1 peptide vaccine. The source of these receptors is a man in his forties or fifties with glioma.

The J gene is TRBJ1-1, the V gene TRBV4-1; 9 nucleotides agree with TRBD1. The ends lost 4 bases at V and 5 bases at J; junction bases unmatched: 8. CDR1 and CDR2 (germline): MGHRA, YSYEKL. The CDR3 is 15 amino acids. Here the CDR3 DNA reads TGCGCCAGCAGCCCCTCTTTGACAGGGGGGACTGAAGCTTTCTTT. Translation: CASSPSLTGGTEAFF.

The V and J genes are TRBV5-4 and TRBJ1-1; 7 bases are shared with TRBD1. The CDR3 sequence is 14 residues long. In germline, CDR1 is SGHNT, CDR2 YYREEE (reference sequence). V lost 3 bases and J lost 0; bases outside the gene matches: 2. For the CDR3, the DNA is TGTGCCAGCAGCTGGGGACAGATGAACACTGAAGCTTTCTTT. Protein product: CASSWGQMNTEAFF.

The chain is built from TRBV5-1 and TRBJ2-4; 16 positions match TRBD2. Losses at the gene ends were 0 bases for V and 5 bases for J; bases not matched to a gene: 5. The germline CDR1 and CDR2 sequences are SGHRS and YFSETQ. This CDR3 has 18 amino acids. CDR3 bases: TGCGCCAGCAGCTTGGCCGGGACTAGCGGGGGGGCCCAAAACATTCAGTACTTC. Its protein product is CASSLAGTSGGAQNIQYF. The full variable domain, rest sourced from reference TRBV5-1 and TRBJ2-4, is KAGVTQTPRYLIKTRGQQVTLSCSPISGHRSVSWYQQTPGQGLQFLFEYFSETQRNKGNFPGRFSGRQFSNSRSEMNVSTLELGDSALYLCASSLAGTSGGAQNIQYFGAGTRLSVL.

This chain uses TRBV10-1 with TRBJ1-2; 7 bases match TRBD1. V was pared by 2 bases and J by 8 bases, with 5 bases of the junction left unmatched. The length of the CDR3 is 13 residues. CDR1 and CDR2 (germline): WNHNN, SYGVQD (reference sequence). The DNA of the CDR3 is TGCGCCAGCAGTGAGGAGCCAGGGGGGGGCTACACCTTC. The encoded protein is CASSEEPGGGYTF.

Regarding this clone: An end of the junction differs from the germline gene, which may be a read error. The chain uses TRBV7-7 and TRBJ2-5, with a weak D call TRBD2 (6 bases). CDR3 length: 16 residues. The germline CDR1 and CDR2 sequences are SSHAT and FNYEAQ (reference sequence). CDR3 protein: CASSLGVGGAQETQYF. CDR3 DNA sequence: TGTGCTAGCAGCTTAGGGGTCGGCGGGGCCCAAGAGACCCAGTACTTC.

The genes are TRBV7-2 and TRBJ2-3; the D gene is possibly TRBD1 (7 bases). CDR1 SGHTA and CDR2 FQGNSA come from the germline V gene. The CDR3 covers 15 residues. Between the trimmed V and J ends, which lost 5 bases and 2 bases, there was a span of 14 bases. CDR3 bases: TGTGCCAGCAGCCGCAGGGGGGATGACACAGATACGCAGTATTTT. It encodes CASSRRGDDTDTQYF.

This clone is large within its sample. The chain has TRBV7-9 and TRBJ1-1; TRBD1 matches at 9 bases. After removal of 1 base from V and 5 bases from J, the junction contained 14 bases not matched to a gene. The CDR3 is 18 amino acids. Germline CDR1 and CDR2: SEHNR and FQNEAQ (reference sequence). The CDR3 region has the DNA TGTGCCAGCAGCTTAGAAACAGGGGGCGTCGTCTCTCGGACTGAAGCTTTCTTT. It encodes CASSLETGGVVSRTEAFF. Supplemented by reference TRBV7-9 and TRBJ1-1, the full variable domain reads DTGVSQNPRHKITKRGQNVTFRCDPISEHNRLYWYRQTLGQGPEFLTYFQNEAQLEKSRLLSDRFSAERPKGSFSTLEIQRTEQGDSAMYLCASSLETGGVVSRTEAFFGQGTRLTVV.

The rearrangement joins TRBV5-6 to TRBJ2-5; TRBD2 might be the D (6 bases). Trimming left V 4 bases short and J 1 base short, with 11 bases between. Germline-derived CDR1 and CDR2 are SGHDT and YYEEEE. CDR3 size: 14 residues. CDR3 DNA: TGTGCCAGCAGCCGGCCGGGAGTCCAAGAGACCCAGTACTTC. It is translated as CASSRPGVQETQYF.

The chain has TRBV5-1 and TRBJ2-2, with 8 bases identical to TRBD1. The CDR3 consists of 15 residues. From germline, CDR1 is SGHRS and CDR2 YFSETQ. The V and J ends lost 4 bases and 6 bases, in that order; junction bases with no gene match: 8. The CDR3 region has the DNA TGCGCCAGCAGCACCCAGACAGGGGTCCCCGGGGAGCTGTTTTTT. Residues: CASSTQTGVPGELFF. Looking up the rest from reference TRBV5-1 and TRBJ2-2 gives the full variable domain: KAGVTQTPRYLIKTRGQQVTLSCSPISGHRSVSWYQQTPGQGLQFLFEYFSETQRNKGNFPGRFSGRQFSNSRSEMNVSTLELGDSALYLCASSTQTGVPGELFFGEGSRLTVL.

The V call is TRBV6-5, the J call TRBJ2-7, with a possible D match to TRBD2 (5 bases). The ends were cut back, 0 bases at V and 4 bases at J, with 13 bases in the middle. The CDR3 has 15 amino acids. The germline V gene encodes CDR1 MNHEY and CDR2 SVGAGI. In DNA, the CDR3 is TGTGCCAGCAGTTACTCGATCGGAGGAAGTTACGAGCAGTACTTC. Its protein is CASSYSIGGSYEQYF.

V usage is TRBV30 and J usage is TRBJ1-2, with D perhaps TRBD1 (5 bases). The germline CDR1 and CDR2 sequences are GTSNPN and SVGIG (reference sequence). V lost 2 bases to trimming and J lost 2 bases, with 15 bases between them. CDR3 length equals 15 residues. CDR3 residues: CAWSTHRISNYGYTF. The CDR3 DNA reads as TGTGCCTGGAGTACCCACAGGATTTCAAACTATGGCTACACCTTC.

CDR3 region: CASPRGFSADTQYF. As DNA, the CDR3 is TGTGCCAGCCCCCGAGGATTTTCCGCGGATACGCAGTATTTT. V usage is TRBV7-2 and J usage is TRBJ2-3; D is undetermined. The CDR3 is 14 amino acids. V was clipped by 8 bases and J by 6 bases, with 18 bases between them. CDR1 and CDR2 from the germline V gene are SGHTA and FQGNSA.

CDR3 amino acids: CASSWTGSNEKLFF. CDR3 in DNA: TGTGCCAGCAGTTGGACAGGCTCTAATGAAAAACTGTTTTTT. J is TRBJ1-4 and V is TRBV6-5, with 7 nucleotides matching TRBD1. CDR3 length equals 14 residues. V lost 4 bases, J lost 3 bases, and 2 bases stayed unmatched. Germline CDR1 is MNHEY and CDR2 is SVGAGI.

This clone was seen only a few times. The chain uses TRBV2 and TRBJ1-2; D is undetermined. The germline V gene encodes CDR1 SNHLY and CDR2 FYNNEI. The CDR3 consists of 11 residues. V lost 7 bases to trimming and J lost 8 bases, with 11 bases between them. The CDR3 DNA follows: TGTGCCAGCACGGGCCGCCGAGGCTACACCTTC. As protein: CASTGRRGYTF.

This clone appeared once. The V call is TRBV5-1, the J call TRBJ1-1, with D possibly matching TRBD1 (5 bases). The germline CDR1 and CDR2 sequences are SGHRS and YFSETQ. This CDR3 has 11 residues. Trimming removed 7 bases at V and 5 bases at J, with 9 bases between. CDR3 nucleotides: TGCGCCAGCGGGGGTGCTACTGAAGCTTTCTTT. As protein: CASGGATEAFF.

This CDR3 is CASSLAGQGDQYF. CDR3 nucleotides: TGCGCCAGCAGCTTGGCTGGTCAGGGGGACCAGTACTTC. V usage is TRBV5-1 and J usage is TRBJ2-5; 7 nucleotides agree with TRBD1. The CDR3 spans 13 residues. V gave up 0 bases and J gave up 10 bases; unmatched junction bases: 6. Germline values: CDR1 SGHRS, CDR2 YFSETQ.

The chain joins TRBV30 to TRBJ2-2; TRBD1 aligns across 10 bases. The CDR3 has 15 amino acids. V shed 5 bases and J 2 bases; nucleotides not matched to a gene: 5. Germline V gives CDR1 GTSNPN, CDR2 SVGIG (reference sequence). The CDR3 nucleotides are TGTGCCTGGGGGGGACAGGGGAAAAACACCGGGGAGCTGTTTTTT. This codes for CAWGGQGKNTGELFF.

V and J are TRBV18 and TRBJ1-3, with D tentatively TRBD1 (5 bases). Deletions cut 3 bases from V and 0 bases from J, with 12 bases between. The CDR3 length is 16 residues. CDR1 and CDR2 from the germline V gene are KGHSH and LQKENI. CDR3 in amino acids: CASSPLDSVSGNTIYF. The CDR3 DNA follows: TGTGCCAGCTCACCTCTAGACAGCGTCTCTGGAAACACCATATATTTT.

This clone was seen a few times. The chain joins TRBV27 to TRBJ1-5; D possibly corresponds to TRBD1 (5 bases). Per the germline V gene, CDR1 is MNHEY and CDR2 is SMNVEV (reference sequence). V was shortened by 3 bases and J by 2 bases, with 14 bases between the two germline ends. The CDR3 consists of 16 residues. CDR3 protein: CASSLRGGLGNQPQHF. The CDR3 nucleotides are TGTGCCAGCAGTTTGAGGGGAGGATTGGGCAATCAGCCCCAGCATTTT.

The genes are TRBV6-5 and TRBJ2-1; 7 nucleotides align to TRBD2. V gave up 4 bases and J gave up 3 bases; unmatched junction bases: 6. Germline lookup yields CDR1 MNHEY and CDR2 SVGAGI. The CDR3 runs to 15 residues. CDR3 protein: CASSSLGGYYNEQFF. For the CDR3, the DNA is TGTGCCAGCAGTTCGCTCGGGGGGTACTACAATGAGCAGTTCTTC.

This chain links TRBV21-1 with TRBJ1-3; the table's D call of TRBD1 was not tested on the DNA. TRBV21-1 is described as a pseudogene. The CDR3 covers 11 residues. In DNA, the CDR3 is TGTGCCAGCAGCGACCTACAGGGGTGCTATTTT. This sequence encodes CASSDLQGCYF.

The V and J genes are TRBV7-9 and TRBJ1-2; D possibly corresponds to TRBD1 (5 bases). The CDR3 has 15 amino acids. CDR1 is SEHNR, CDR2 FQNEAQ, per germline (reference sequence). Trimming cost V 5 bases and J 1 base, with 14 bases left between them. CDR3 loop: CASSAPGQGNYGYTF. The CDR3 coding sequence is TGTGCCAGCAGCGCCCCCGGTCAGGGTAACTATGGCTACACCTTC.

The J gene is TRBJ2-1, the V gene TRBV5-1, with 9 bases aligning to TRBD1. Per germline, CDR1 SGHRS and CDR2 YFSETQ. V trimming: 3 bases; J trimming: 5 bases; junction bases outside the gene matches: 3. The CDR3 runs 14 residues. The CDR3 sequence is CASSSGQGHNEQFF. The CDR3 bases are TGCGCCAGCAGCTCGGGACAGGGCCACAATGAGCAGTTCTTC.

The J gene is TRBJ2-7, the V gene TRBV27; no firm D call. CDR3 length: 14 residues. From germline, CDR1 is MNHEY and CDR2 SMNVEV (reference sequence). V gave up 2 bases and J gave up 0 bases, with 8 bases separating them. The CDR3 protein is CASSLVGSSYEQYF. The CDR3 DNA follows: TGTGCCAGCAGTTTAGTAGGCAGCTCCTACGAGCAGTACTTC.

The chain carries TRBV7-2 and TRBJ2-1; the D is unclear. V was shortened by 7 bases and J by 5 bases, with 15 bases between the two germline ends. The CDR3 is made up of 14 amino acids. Germline CDR1 is SGHTA and CDR2 is FQGNSA. This CDR3 is CASTPSTLNNEQFF. The CDR3 DNA sequence: TGTGCCAGCACCCCCTCCACCTTAAACAATGAGCAGTTCTTC.

The chain uses TRBV6-1 and TRBJ1-5, with a weak D call TRBD1 (5 bases). Germline V lookup: CDR1 MNHNS, CDR2 SASEGT. The CDR3 is 15 amino acids. V lost 5 bases and J lost 0, with 11 bases in between. For the CDR3, the DNA is TGTGCCAGCAGTCGACAGCCTTATAGCAATCAGCCCCAGCATTTT. Translating gives CASSRQPYSNQPQHF.

The V and J genes are TRBV18 and TRBJ2-2; D unresolved. Per the germline V gene, CDR1 is KGHSH and CDR2 is LQKENI. This CDR3 has 14 residues. V was trimmed by 1 base and J by 8 bases, leaving 11 bases between them. The CDR3 sequence is CASSPRAREGELFF. The CDR3 DNA is TGTGCCAGCTCACCACGAGCCCGAGAAGGGGAGCTGTTTTTT.